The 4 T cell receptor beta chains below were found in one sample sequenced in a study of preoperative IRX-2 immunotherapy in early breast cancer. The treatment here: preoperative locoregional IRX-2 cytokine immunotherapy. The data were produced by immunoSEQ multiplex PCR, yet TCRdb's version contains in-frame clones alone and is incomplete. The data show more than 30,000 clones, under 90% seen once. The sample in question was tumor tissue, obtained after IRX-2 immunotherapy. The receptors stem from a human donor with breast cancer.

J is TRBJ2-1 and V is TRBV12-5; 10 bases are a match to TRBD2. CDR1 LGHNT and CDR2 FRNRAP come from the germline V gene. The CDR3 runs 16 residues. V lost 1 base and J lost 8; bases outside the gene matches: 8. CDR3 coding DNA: TGTGCTAGTGGTTTGGCCGGGACTAGCGTGTTCGATGAGCAGTTCTTC. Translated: CASGLAGTSVFDEQFF.

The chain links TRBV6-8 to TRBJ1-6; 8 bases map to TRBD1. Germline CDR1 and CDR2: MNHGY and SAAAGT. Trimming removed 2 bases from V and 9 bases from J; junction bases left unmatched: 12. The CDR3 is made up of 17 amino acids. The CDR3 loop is CASSYAFSGGVGSPLHF. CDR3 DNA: TGTGCCAGCAGTTACGCCTTTTCAGGGGGCGTAGGTTCACCCCTCCACTTT.

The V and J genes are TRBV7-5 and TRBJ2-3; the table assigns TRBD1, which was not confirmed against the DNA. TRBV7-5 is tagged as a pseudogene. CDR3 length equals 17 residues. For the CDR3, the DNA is TGTGCCAGCAGCCAAGGGGCGTCCGGGTCTCGGGCAGATACGCAGTATTTT. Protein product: CASSQGASGSRADTQYF.

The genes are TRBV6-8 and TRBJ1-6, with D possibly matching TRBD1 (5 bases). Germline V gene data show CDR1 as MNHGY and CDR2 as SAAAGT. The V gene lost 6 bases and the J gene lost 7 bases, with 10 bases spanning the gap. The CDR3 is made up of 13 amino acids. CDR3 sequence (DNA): TGTGCCAGCAGATCAGGGCACAATTCACCCCTCCACTTT. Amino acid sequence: CASRSGHNSPLHF.